This entry is about one T cell receptor (beta chain). With 2 bases removed from V and 0 bases from J, the gap between germline ends came to 11 bases. This CDR3 contains 16 residues. The V gene's germline CDR1 is MNHEY and CDR2 SMNVEV (reference sequence). The data are from a study of blood T cell repertoires in COVID-19. In the authors' workflow: Nucleated cell number was recorded as an estimate derived from reference gene primer amplification. TCRdb's copy holds only in-frame clones and misses some; the assay was immunoSEQ multiplex PCR. V and J calls and clone size are copied from that table; D and trimming were computed from the DNA. This table has tens of thousands of clones, over 60% appearing once.

Sequencing was performed on peripheral blood. The gene calls are TRBV27 and TRBJ1-5; D might be TRBD1 (5 bases). The sequence was collected from a human donor in a cohort sampled during active COVID-19. The CDR3 sequence: CASSLRSGYSNQPQHF. In nucleotides, the CDR3 is TGTGCCAGCAGTTTAAGGTCAGGGTATAGCAATCAGCCCCAGCATTTT.